These 27 T cell receptor beta chains originate from one sample sequenced in a study of human T cells and chemical hapten exposure. Time point here: patch test 1, 2 weeks after DPC sensitization. Treatment given: therapeutic diphenylcyclopropenone sensitization with weekly scalp DPC. Each CDR3 protein is one row after TCRdb ran MiXCR on the RACE reads. The sample comprises about 80,000 distinct CDR3 sequences, about a tenth of which are singletons, and approximately 1.5% rests with the top ten. This specimen consisted of whole blood, obtained in connection with sensitization to the hapten diphenylcyclopropenone (DPC). These receptor sequences come from a woman aged 45-60 years with alopecia areata. Some clones in this sample may be carry-over from other donors' samples.

This clonotype has just a few counts. The V and J genes are TRBV5-1 and TRBJ2-2, with 9 positions matching TRBD2. The CDR3 extends over 17 amino acids. In germline, CDR1 is SGHRS, CDR2 YFSETQ. V was clipped by 4 bases and J by 4 bases; unmatched bases: 11. The CDR3 coding sequence is TGCGCCAGCAGCCTCTTCCAGCGGGAGGTCGTCACCGGGGAGCTGTTTTTT. Translation: CASSLFQREVVTGELFF.

The sample holds a few counts of this clonotype. The chain uses TRBV20-1 and TRBJ2-1; D is perhaps TRBD1 (6 bases). V was pared by 5 bases and J by 0 bases, with 11 bases between. The CDR3 length is 14 residues. Germline CDR1 is DFQATT and CDR2 is SNEGSKA (reference sequence). The CDR3 loop reads CSAPDRRSYNEQFF. Here the CDR3 DNA reads TGCAGTGCTCCGGACAGACGCTCCTACAATGAGCAGTTCTTC.

The chain is built from TRBV5-1 and TRBJ2-3; TRBD1 agrees at 12 bases. This CDR3 is 15 amino acids long. Trimming at V came to 5 bases and at J to 6 bases, leaving 7 bases not matched to a gene. The germline V gene encodes CDR1 SGHRS and CDR2 YFSETQ. The DNA for the CDR3 is TGCGCCAGCAGAATCGGGACAGGGGGCTTGGATACGCAGTATTTT. It specifies CASRIGTGGLDTQYF.

The chain couples TRBV4-3 to TRBJ1-2; TRBD1 matches at 8 bases. The ends lost 1 base at V and 7 bases at J; junction bases unmatched: 5. Germline CDR1 LGHNA, CDR2 YSLEER. The CDR3 has 14 amino acids. CDR3 sequence reads: CASSQGQGRGGYTF. CDR3 in DNA: TGCGCCAGCAGCCAAGGACAGGGGCGGGGTGGCTACACCTTC.

The table lists this clonotype with many counts. V usage is TRBV19 and J usage is TRBJ2-6, with D uncertain. Trimming removed 4 bases at V and 0 bases at J, with 13 bases between. In germline, CDR1 is LNHDA, CDR2 SQIVND (reference sequence). The CDR3 consists of 17 residues. The CDR3 bases are TGTGCCAGTAGTACCAGGAGACGGAACTCTGGGGCCAACGTCCTGACTTTC. It yields the protein CASSTRRRNSGANVLTF.

This clonotype was picked up a small number of times. The rearrangement joins TRBV6-2 or TRBV6-3 to TRBJ2-5; tentatively, D is TRBD1 (6 bases). From germline, CDR1 is MNHEY and CDR2 SVGEGT. The CDR3 contains 16 residues. V was shortened by 6 bases and J by 2 bases, with 19 bases between the two germline ends. The CDR3 reads CASRPRQERVQETQYF. The CDR3 DNA sequence: TGTGCCAGCAGACCCAGACAGGAGAGGGTACAAGAGACCCAGTACTTC.

The chain links TRBV29-1 to TRBJ2-3; D gene unclear. The germline gives CDR1 SQVTM, CDR2 ANQGSEA. This CDR3 comprises 11 residues. V was trimmed by 7 bases and J by 5 bases, leaving 10 bases between them. This CDR3 is CSGNVGDTQYF. DNA of the CDR3: TGCAGCGGGAATGTTGGAGATACGCAGTATTTT.

This clonotype showed up many times. The rearrangement uses TRBV11-2 and TRBJ2-5; D not resolved. The V end was cut by 5 bases, the J end by 7 bases, with 8 bases between. This CDR3 is 11 amino acids long. Per the germline V gene, CDR1 is SGHAT and CDR2 is FQNNGV. Here the CDR3 DNA reads TGTGCCAGCAGCCCCTTTGGGACCCAGTACTTC. This sequence encodes CASSPFGTQYF.

This clonotype was picked up a small number of times. This chain uses TRBV6-1 with TRBJ2-1; D is unresolved. CDR1 is MNHNS, CDR2 SASEGT, per germline. This CDR3 region has 12 residues. V lost 0 bases, J lost 15 bases, and 12 bases lay in between. CDR3 in amino acids: CASSEAGDPGFF. The CDR3 nucleotides are TGTGCCAGCAGTGAAGCTGGAGATCCGGGGTTCTTC.

The genes are TRBV28 and TRBJ2-3; 9 positions agree with TRBD2. Germline V CDR1 and CDR2: MDHEN, SYDVKM. The J segment lost 6 bases and the V segment lost 5 bases, leaving 9 bases of the junction unmatched. CDR3 length equals 15 residues. The CDR3 DNA is TGTGCCAGCAGTATTATAGCGGGAGAGGCGGATACGCAGTATTTT. This sequence encodes CASSIIAGEADTQYF.

The rearrangement links TRBV5-1 to TRBJ2-7; no clear D. The V and J ends lost 5 bases and 3 bases respectively, with 12 bases between them. The CDR3 extends over 13 amino acids. Germline CDR1 SGHRS, CDR2 YFSETQ. As DNA, the CDR3 is TGCGCCAGCAGAAATAACGTCTACTACGAGCAGTACTTC. Translation: CASRNNVYYEQYF.

The V call is TRBV9, the J call TRBJ2-4; 7 nucleotides line up with TRBD1. Germline loops: CDR1 SGDLS, CDR2 YYNGEE. The CDR3 runs to 14 residues. The junction had 1 base not matched to a gene; V was cut back by 2 bases and J by 2 bases. The CDR3 region is CASSVTGTKNIQYF. The CDR3 region has the DNA TGTGCCAGCAGCGTGACAGGGACCAAAAACATTCAGTACTTC.

This clonotype was seen repeatedly, ten times or more. The genes are TRBV6-1 and TRBJ1-5; no clear D. Trimming took off 5 bases at V and 7 bases at J, with 12 bases between the two ends. Per the germline V gene, CDR1 is MNHNS and CDR2 is SASEGT. The length of the CDR3 is 13 residues. CDR3 DNA: TGTGCCAGCAGTACGTCTCCCCCCCAGCCCCAGCATTTT. This encodes CASSTSPPQPQHF.

This clonotype has just a few counts. The chain links TRBV5-1 to TRBJ2-7, with 10 bases identical to TRBD2. The trim removed 4 bases at V and 5 bases at J, leaving 9 bases unmatched. Germline CDR1 reads SGHRS; CDR2 reads YFSETQ. The CDR3 has 15 amino acids. DNA for the CDR3: TGCGCCAGCAGCCGAGGGCTAGCGGGAGTCAACGAGCAGTACTTC. It specifies CASSRGLAGVNEQYF.

The chain links TRBV7-8 to TRBJ1-2; no firm D call. Germline V gene lookup returns CDR1 SGHVS and CDR2 FQNEAQ. Trimming removed 1 base at V and 3 bases at J, with 3 bases between. The CDR3 sequence is 12 residues long. For the CDR3, the DNA is TGTGCCAGCAGCTTAGGAGACTATGGCTACACCTTC. It translates to CASSLGDYGYTF.

The chain recombines TRBV24-1 with TRBJ2-3; no clear D gene. The length of the CDR3 is 13 residues. Germline-derived CDR1 and CDR2 are KGHDR and SFDVKD. V lost 5 bases, J lost 0 bases, and 5 bases lay in between. The DNA of the CDR3 is TGTGCCACCAGTGTATCGAGCACAGATACGCAGTATTTT. This codes for CATSVSSTDTQYF.

The chain links TRBV20-1 to TRBJ1-5; 7 nucleotides align to TRBD1. CDR3 length: 15 residues. The V gene end was trimmed by 3 bases and the J gene end by 3 bases; junction bases not matched to a gene: 8. From germline, CDR1 is DFQATT and CDR2 SNEGSKA (reference sequence). The CDR3 DNA is TGCAGTGCTAGCAGGGGGGCGGTATTCAATCAGCCCCAGCATTTT. Its protein is CSASRGAVFNQPQHF.

On this clonotype itself: Its ends do not fully match the called genes, so a read error is possible. This chain uses TRBV7-2 with TRBJ2-5; D is undetermined. There are 11 residues in the CDR3. Germline V lookup: CDR1 SGHTA, CDR2 FQGNSA. In nucleotides, the CDR3 is TGTGCCAGCAGGGCTAGAGAGATGACGGACTTC. It specifies CASRAREMTDF.

This clonotype was found a few times. J is TRBJ1-1 and V is TRBV28; D call uncertain. CDR1 is MDHEN, CDR2 SYDVKM, per germline. The CDR3 is made up of 12 amino acids. Trimming shortened V by 3 bases and J by 10 bases, and 12 bases separated the two germline ends. CDR3 protein: CASSLQGKGAFF. The DNA for the CDR3 is TGTGCCAGCAGTTTGCAAGGGAAAGGAGCTTTCTTT.

The chain uses TRBV30 and TRBJ2-3; 8 bases align to TRBD2. Trimming took 3 bases from V and 6 from J; bases not matched to a gene: 11. Germline values: CDR1 GTSNPN, CDR2 SVGIG (reference sequence). There are 15 residues in the CDR3. The CDR3 is CAWRTVREGLDTQYF. In nucleotides, the CDR3 is TGTGCCTGGAGGACGGTACGGGAGGGCCTGGATACGCAGTATTTT.

V and J are TRBV5-4 and TRBJ2-5; 7 nucleotides match TRBD1. Per the germline V gene, CDR1 is SGHNT and CDR2 is YYREEE (reference sequence). CDR3 length: 15 residues. V lost 4 bases to trimming and J lost 7 bases; unmatched junction nucleotides: 13. Here the CDR3 DNA reads TGTGCCAGCAGCCGTGACCCCGACAGGGACGGGACCCAGTACTTC. Protein sequence: CASSRDPDRDGTQYF.

V usage is TRBV6-5 and J usage is TRBJ2-3; TRBD1 matches at 9 bases. The CDR3 spans 15 residues. V lost 2 bases to trimming and J lost 1 base; unmatched junction nucleotides: 1. The germline CDR1 and CDR2 sequences are MNHEY and SVGAGI. CDR3 sequence: CASSYRTGGTDTQYF. CDR3 sequence (DNA): TGTGCCAGCAGTTACCGGACAGGGGGCACAGATACGCAGTATTTT.

Many counts were recorded for this clonotype. V gene TRBV5-8 combines with J gene TRBJ1-2; the D is unclear. Trimming shortened V by 2 bases and J by 10 bases, and 6 bases separated the two germline ends. This CDR3 region has 10 residues. The V gene's germline CDR1 is SGHTS and CDR2 YDEGEE. CDR3 sequence (DNA): TGTGCCAGCAGCTTTTCGACCTACACCTTC. Encoded protein: CASSFSTYTF.

The DNA for the CDR3 is TGTGCCAGCTCACCGGCCGGCATCAATCAGCCCCAGCATTTT. It is translated as CASSPAGINQPQHF. The V gene is TRBV18, the J gene TRBJ1-5; D is unclear. V lost 3 bases to trimming and J lost 3 bases, with 9 bases between them. This CDR3 comprises 14 residues. CDR1 KGHSH and CDR2 LQKENI come from the germline V gene.

This clonotype came up a few times. At one of its ends the junction is not consistent with the germline gene, which may arise from a read error. The chain has TRBV7-7 and TRBJ2-5, with D perhaps matching TRBD1 (6 bases). Looked up from germline, CDR1 is SSHAT and CDR2 is FNYEAQ (reference sequence). The CDR3 runs to 16 residues. The CDR3 coding sequence is TGTGCTAGCAGCCAGGGCTCCTTACAGGGAGAGGAGACCCAGTACTTC. It codes for CASSQGSLQGEETQYF.

This chain links TRBV5-1 with TRBJ2-1, with TRBD2 matching over 14 bases. Germline-derived CDR1 and CDR2 are SGHRS and YFSETQ. CDR3 length equals 17 residues. After removal of 2 bases from V and 7 bases from J, the junction contained 8 bases not matched to a gene. CDR3 region: CASSLQGTSGRGNEQFF. DNA for the CDR3: TGCGCCAGCAGCTTACAAGGGACTAGCGGGAGAGGAAATGAGCAGTTCTTC.

This chain links TRBV5-1 with TRBJ1-1; a possible D gene is TRBD1 (5 bases). The CDR3 covers 14 residues. Trimming removed 0 bases at V and 8 bases at J, with 14 bases between. The V gene's germline CDR1 is SGHRS and CDR2 YFSETQ. CDR3 in DNA: TGCGCCAGCAGCTTGGGGGACGGACTCTGGGAAGCTTTCTTT. This gives the protein CASSLGDGLWEAFF.